This T cell receptor beta chain was recorded in a study of blood T cell repertoires in COVID-19. Study overall: Some COVID-19 samples were acute and others convalescent; all came from the United States, Italy and Spain.

Data came from immunoSEQ multiplex PCR; TCRdb stores just in-frame clones and leaves some out. The sample has tens of thousands of clones, approximately 89% seen once. Germline loops: CDR1 SGHTA, CDR2 FQGNSA. CDR3 length equals 14 residues. V was cut by 5 bases and J by 1 base, with 11 bases left in between. The source is a human donor in a cohort sampled during active COVID-19. Sequencing was done on a sample of peripheral blood. The genes are TRBV7-2 and TRBJ1-1; D perhaps matches TRBD1 (5 bases). In DNA, the CDR3 is TGTGCCAGCAGCCTTAATCAGGGGAACACTGAAGCTTTCTTT. It specifies CASSLNQGNTEAFF.